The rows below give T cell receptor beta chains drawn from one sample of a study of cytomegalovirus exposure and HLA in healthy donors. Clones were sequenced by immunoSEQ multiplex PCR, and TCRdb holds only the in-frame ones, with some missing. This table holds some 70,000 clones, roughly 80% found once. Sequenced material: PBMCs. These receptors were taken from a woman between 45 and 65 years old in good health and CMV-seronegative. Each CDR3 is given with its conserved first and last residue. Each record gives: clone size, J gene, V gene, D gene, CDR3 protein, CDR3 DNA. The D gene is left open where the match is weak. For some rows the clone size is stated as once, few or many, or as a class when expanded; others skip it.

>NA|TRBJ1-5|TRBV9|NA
CASSVGHNQPQHF
TGTGCCAGCAGCGTAGGGCATAATCAGCCCCAGCATTTT
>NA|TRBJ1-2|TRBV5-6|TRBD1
CASSPDRDYGYTF
TGTGCCAGCAGCCCTGACAGGGACTATGGCTACACCTTC
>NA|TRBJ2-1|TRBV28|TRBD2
CASSFPGGNEQFF
TGTGCCAGCAGTTTCCCGGGGGGTAATGAGCAGTTCTTC
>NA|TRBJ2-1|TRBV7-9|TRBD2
CASSLRTSGGRDEQFF
TGTGCCAGCAGCCTACGGACTAGCGGGGGGCGGGATGAGCAGTTCTTC
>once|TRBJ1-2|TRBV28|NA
CASSLSGFGYTF
TGTGCCAGCAGTTTATCGGGGTTTGGCTACACCTTC
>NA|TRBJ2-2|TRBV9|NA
CASREQGTGELFF
TGTGCCAGCAGAGAACAGGGCACCGGGGAGCTGTTTTTT
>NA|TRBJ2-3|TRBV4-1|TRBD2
CASSGKRGGTDTQYF
TGCGCCAGCAGCGGGAAGCGGGGAGGCACAGATACGCAGTATTTT
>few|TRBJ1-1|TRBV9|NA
CASSVGELNTEAFF
TGTGCCAGCAGCGTAGGGGAGCTGAACACTGAAGCTTTCTTT
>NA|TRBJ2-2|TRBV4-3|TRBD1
CASSQGTGAGTGELFF
TGCGCCAGCAGCCAAGGTACAGGGGCTGGCACCGGGGAGCTGTTTTTT
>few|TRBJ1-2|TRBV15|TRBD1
CATSRDRDRGSSGYTF
TGTGCCACCAGCAGAGACCGGGACAGGGGGTCCTCGGGCTACACCTTC
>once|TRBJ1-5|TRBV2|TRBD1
CASRPSWATGDYQPQHF
TGTGCCAGCAGACCCTCGTGGGCGACAGGGGACTACCAGCCCCAGCATTTT
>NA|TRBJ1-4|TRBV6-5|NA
CASSYSGQIRGEKLFF
TGTGCCAGCAGTTACTCGGGGCAGATCCGAGGAGAAAAACTGTTTTTT
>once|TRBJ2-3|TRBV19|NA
CASSRLSTDTQYF
TGTGCCAGTAGTCGACTTAGCACAGATACGCAGTATTTT
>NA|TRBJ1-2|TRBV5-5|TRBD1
CASRYVQGASGYTF
TGTGCCAGCAGATATGTACAGGGGGCTAGCGGCTACACCTTC
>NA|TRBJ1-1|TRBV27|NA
CASKARLNTEAFF
TGTGCCAGCAAAGCGAGATTGAACACTGAAGCTTTCTTT
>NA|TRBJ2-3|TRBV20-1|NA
CSAPLDTQYF
TGCAGTGCTCCCCTCGATACGCAGTATTTT
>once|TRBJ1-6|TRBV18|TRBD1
CASSPDPTGGSYNSPLHF
TGTGCCAGCTCACCTGACCCGACAGGGGGCTCCTATAATTCACCCCTCCACTTT
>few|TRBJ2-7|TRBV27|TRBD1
CASRKTGGKAYEQYF
TGTGCCAGCAGAAAGACAGGGGGCAAGGCCTACGAGCAGTACTTC
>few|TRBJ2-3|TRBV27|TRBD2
CASSLTSGSGSDTQYF
TGTGCCAGCAGTTTGACTAGCGGGAGTGGGTCAGATACGCAGTATTTT
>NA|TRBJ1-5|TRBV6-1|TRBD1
CASGTDRGGQPQHF
TGTGCCAGCGGAACTGACAGGGGAGGTCAGCCCCAGCATTTT
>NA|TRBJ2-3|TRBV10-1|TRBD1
CASSDRDSPTDTQYF
TGCGCCAGCAGTGACCGGGACAGCCCCACAGATACGCAGTATTTT
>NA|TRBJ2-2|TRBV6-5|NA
CASCWQNTGELFF
TGTGCCTCATGCTGGCAGAACACCGGGGAGCTGTTTTTT
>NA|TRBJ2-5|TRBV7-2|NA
CASSLLRGFDTQYF
TGTGCCAGCAGCTTATTGAGGGGGTTCGACACCCAGTACTTC
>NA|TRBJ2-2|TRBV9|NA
CASSAREGDTGELFF
TGTGCCAGCAGCGCGAGAGAGGGGGACACCGGGGAGCTGTTTTTT
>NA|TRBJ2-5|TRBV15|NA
CATSRDQQDKYF
TGTGCCACCAGCAGAGATCAACAGGACAAGTACTTC
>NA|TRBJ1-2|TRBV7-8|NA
CASSTQGDRGYTF
TGTGCCAGCAGCACGCAGGGTGATCGAGGCTACACCTTC
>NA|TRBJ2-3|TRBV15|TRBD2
CATSPSGSGTDTQYF
TGTGCCACCAGCCCCAGCGGGAGCGGCACAGATACGCAGTATTTT